The rows below give T cell receptor beta chains drawn from one sample of a study of cytomegalovirus exposure and HLA in healthy donors. Method: immunoSEQ multiplex PCR; TCRdb's copy keeps in-frame clones and lacks some. The table lists roughly 100,000 clones, roughly four fifths of them singletons. The sequenced sample consisted of PBMCs. Receptors originate from a man in his fifties or sixties in good health and CMV-seronegative. Both conserved end residues are part of each CDR3. A D gene is named only where the DNA matches it firmly. Clone size is not always given. Where it is, it says once, few, many or a class for expanded clones.

TRBJ2-2,-,TRBV29-1,-,TGCAGCGTTGAAGGCCCACAGGGCTCGGAGCTGTTTTTT,CSVEGPQGSELFF
TRBJ1-5,-,TRBV30,TRBD1,TGTGCCTGGAGCCCGACAGGGTTTAGCAATCAGCCCCAGCATTTT,CAWSPTGFSNQPQHF
TRBJ1-1,-,TRBV15,-,TGTGCCACCAGCAGAGATGGTGAGTCTGAAGCTTTCTTT,CATSRDGESEAFF
TRBJ1-2,-,TRBV19,-,TGTGCCAGTAGCCTGGCGGAGGCGCCGAGTGGCTACACCTTC,CASSLAEAPSGYTF
TRBJ1-6,few,TRBV30,-,TGTGCCTGGAGTGTATTCCGTGGCAGGGTTCGGTCACCCCTCCACTTT,CAWSVFRGRVRSPLHF
TRBJ1-1,-,TRBV30,-,TGTGCCTGGAGTGTAGAGCCTCGGGAGAACACTGAAGCTTTCTTT,CAWSVEPRENTEAFF
TRBJ1-6,-,TRBV7-9,-,TGTGCTGTCGTAGGGGTCGGGTATAATTCACCCCTCCACTTT,CAVVGVGYNSPLHF
TRBJ1-2,-,TRBV6-5,TRBD1,TGTGCCAGCAGCTGGGACAGGGAGGGAGGCTACACCTTC,CASSWDREGGYTF
TRBJ2-7,-,TRBV7-9,-,TGTGCCAGCAGCTCTCAGGGTCCCCACGAGCAGTACTTC,CASSSQGPHEQYF
TRBJ1-2,-,TRBV6-5,TRBD1,TGTGCCAGCAACACCGGGACAGGGGTAGCAGGCTACACCTTC,CASNTGTGVAGYTF
TRBJ2-5,-,TRBV6-1,-,TGTGCCAGCAGCGGAGGTCGGGGACAAGAGACCCAGTACTTC,CASSGGRGQETQYF
TRBJ2-3,-,TRBV4-1,-,TGCGCCAGCAGCCAGGAAGGCTCGGCGGCAGATACGCAGTATTTT,CASSQEGSAADTQYF
TRBJ1-2,-,TRBV6-6,TRBD1,TGTGCCAGCAGTACTGACAGGGATGGCTACACCTTC,CASSTDRDGYTF
TRBJ2-2,-,TRBV4-1,TRBD1,TGCGCCAGCAGCACCGGGACAGGGACAAACACCGGGGAGCTGTTTTTT,CASSTGTGTNTGELFF
TRBJ2-2,-,TRBV5-1,TRBD1,TGCGCCAGCAGCCCTGGGACAGCTGGGGGCACCGGGGAGCTGTTTTTT,CASSPGTAGGTGELFF
TRBJ2-1,once,TRBV28,TRBD2,TGTGCCAGCAGTTCCCCGGGGGGGCGGGGTTCTAATGAGCAGTTCTTC,CASSSPGGRGSNEQFF
TRBJ2-5,-,TRBV6-5,TRBD1,TGTGCCAGCAGTGGAGACAGGGGAGAGACCCAGTACTTC,CASSGDRGETQYF
TRBJ2-2,-,TRBV30,TRBD2,TGTGCCTGGGGGGAGGGTACGGACTACACCGGGGAGCTGTTTTTT,CAWGEGTDYTGELFF
TRBJ2-5,-,TRBV7-8,-,TGTGCCAGCAGCTTGACAGGTGGCGGACAAGAGACCCAGTACTTC,CASSLTGGGQETQYF
TRBJ1-1,-,TRBV7-2,-,TGTGCCAGCAGCTTACACAGGGAGACTGAAGCTTTCTTT,CASSLHRETEAFF
TRBJ2-1,once,TRBV10-3,TRBD1,TGTGCCATCAGTGTGGACAGGGTGGTTGAGCAGTTCTTC,CAISVDRVVEQFF
TRBJ2-7,-,TRBV5-4,TRBD1,TGTGCCAGCAGCCCGCCGGGACAGGGATCCTACGAGCAGTACTTC,CASSPPGQGSYEQYF
TRBJ1-6,-,TRBV30,-,TGTGCTTCGGCCGTTGGGGAGTTAGGCTCACCCCTCCACTTT,CASAVGELGSPLHF
TRBJ1-1,few,TRBV5-1,-,TGCGCCAGCAGGTTAGCGTGGGGAACTGAAGCTTTCTTT,CASRLAWGTEAFF
TRBJ2-6,-,TRBV6-1,-,TGTGCCAGCAGTCGGGGAAGCTCTGGGGCCAACGTCCTGACTTTC,CASSRGSSGANVLTF
TRBJ2-7,-,TRBV11-2,-,TGTGCCAGCAGCTTACTACAGTACGAGCAGTACTTC,CASSLLQYEQYF
TRBJ2-2,-,TRBV11-2,TRBD2,TGTGCCAGCAGCTGGGGGGCGGGGGGGCGCGCCGGGGAGCTGTTTTTT,CASSWGAGGRAGELFF
TRBJ2-7,once,TRBV30,-,TGTGCCTGGTGCATTGGGACTGGGTACGAGCAGTACTTC,CAWCIGTGYEQYF
TRBJ1-1,-,TRBV10-1,TRBD1,TGCGCCAGCATTAGAACGGACAGGGAGGGCACTGAAGCTTTCTTT,CASIRTDREGTEAFF
TRBJ2-5,-,TRBV6-5,TRBD2,TGTGCCAGCAGTTACTCCCAGGGACTAGCGGAAGAGACCCAGTACTTC,CASSYSQGLAEETQYF
TRBJ2-5,-,TRBV2,-,TGTGCCAGCAGTGACAGGGCAGAGACCCAGTACTTC,CASSDRAETQYF
TRBJ2-7,-,TRBV10-3,TRBD2,TGTGCCATCAGTGAGAGATCTAGCGGGGGCTCCTACGAGCAGTACTTC,CAISERSSGGSYEQYF
TRBJ2-3,-,TRBV18,-,TGTGCCAGCCTCCAGGCAAGGGGGGATACGCAGTATTTT,CASLQARGDTQYF
TRBJ2-7,-,TRBV6-1,TRBD2,TGTGCCAGCAGTGAATTTGGGGTGCGGGGGTCGAGCGAGCAGTACTTC,CASSEFGVRGSSEQYF
TRBJ2-2,-,TRBV6-5,TRBD1,TGTGCCAGCAGAGACAGGGGGTTCGGCACCGGGGAGCTGTTTTTT,CASRDRGFGTGELFF
TRBJ1-1,-,TRBV30,-,TGTGCCTGGAGTGTACTGGGCTCAGGGAGGACTGAAGCTTTCTTT,CAWSVLGSGRTEAFF
TRBJ2-2,-,TRBV7-9,-,TGTGCCAGCAGCTTGGGCAACGGAGGCACCGGGGAGCTGTTTTTT,CASSLGNGGTGELFF
TRBJ1-3,-,TRBV6-5,-,TGTGCCAGTTATAGGAGTACTGGAAACACCATATATTTT,CASYRSTGNTIYF
TRBJ1-2,-,TRBV5-4,TRBD1,TGTGCCAGCAGCCCTGGACAGGAGGTTTACTATGGCTACACCTTC,CASSPGQEVYYGYTF
TRBJ1-5,-,TRBV6-1,TRBD1,TGTGCCAGCAGTGGAGGACAGGTCGGGCAGCCCCAGCATTTT,CASSGGQVGQPQHF
TRBJ2-3,-,TRBV5-1,TRBD2,TGCGCCAGCAGCTTGGTTGGGACTAGCGGGGGGGCTCCGGATACGCAGTATTTT,CASSLVGTSGGAPDTQYF
TRBJ2-5,once,TRBV10-2,TRBD1,TGCGCCAGCATGGGACAGGGCGAGACCCAGTACTTC,CASMGQGETQYF
TRBJ1-1,few,TRBV9,-,TGTGCCAGCAGCGTAGAAGTCGGGATGAACACTGAAGCTTTCTTT,CASSVEVGMNTEAFF
TRBJ1-2,-,TRBV9,-,TGTGCCAGCAGCGGCGGGGGGGCGGGCGCCTCCTATGGCTACACCTTC,CASSGGGAGASYGYTF
TRBJ2-5,-,TRBV19,-,TGTGCCAGTAGCGACAGGTCTGGGGAGACCCAGTACTTC,CASSDRSGETQYF
TRBJ1-5,once,TRBV4-3,-,TGCGCCAGCAGCCCCGGGGGGGGAAGGGATCAGCCCCAGCATTTT,CASSPGGGRDQPQHF
TRBJ1-4,-,TRBV2,-,TGTGCCAGCAGTGAGTTGTCGGAGATTATGCATGAAAAACTGTTTTTT,CASSELSEIMHEKLFF
TRBJ1-2,-,TRBV29-1,-,TGCAGCGCAGGGACTAACTCTAACTATGGCTACACCTTC,CSAGTNSNYGYTF
TRBJ1-3,-,TRBV4-2,-,TGTGCCAGCAGCACCGTCCGGGGGGAAATTACTGGAAACACCATATATTTT,CASSTVRGEITGNTIYF
TRBJ1-1,-,TRBV9,-,TGTGCCAGCAGCCCTATTAGGAACACTGAAGCTTTCTTT,CASSPIRNTEAFF